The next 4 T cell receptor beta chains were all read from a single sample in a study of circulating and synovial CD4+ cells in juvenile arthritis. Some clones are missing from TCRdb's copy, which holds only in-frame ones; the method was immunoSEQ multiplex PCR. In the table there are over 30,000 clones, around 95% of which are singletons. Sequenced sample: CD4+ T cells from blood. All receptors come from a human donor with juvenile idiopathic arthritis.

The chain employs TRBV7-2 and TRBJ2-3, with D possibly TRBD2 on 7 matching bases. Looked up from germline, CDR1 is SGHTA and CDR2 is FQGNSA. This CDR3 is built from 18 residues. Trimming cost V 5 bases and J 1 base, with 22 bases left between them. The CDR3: CASSLTSYGGRGTDTQYF. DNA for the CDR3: TGTGCCAGCAGCCTTACCTCTTACGGGGGGCGGGGCACAGATACGCAGTATTTT.

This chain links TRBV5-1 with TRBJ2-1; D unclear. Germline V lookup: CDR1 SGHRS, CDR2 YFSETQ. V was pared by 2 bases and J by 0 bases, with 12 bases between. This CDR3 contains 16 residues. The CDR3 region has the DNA TGCGCCAGCAGCTTTCTCGTTGCAGTCTCCTACAATGAGCAGTTCTTC. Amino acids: CASSFLVAVSYNEQFF.

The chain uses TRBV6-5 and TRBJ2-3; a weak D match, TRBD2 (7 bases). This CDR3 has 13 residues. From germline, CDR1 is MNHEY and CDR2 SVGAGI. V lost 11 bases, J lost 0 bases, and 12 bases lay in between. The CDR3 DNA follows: TGTGCCGCGAGGGGGGGGAGCACAGATACGCAGTATTTT. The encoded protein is CAARGGSTDTQYF.

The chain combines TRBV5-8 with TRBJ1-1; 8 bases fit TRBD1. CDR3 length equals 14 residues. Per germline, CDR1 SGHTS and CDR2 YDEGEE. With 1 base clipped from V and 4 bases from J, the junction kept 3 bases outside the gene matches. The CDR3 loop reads CASSLSGGFTEAFF. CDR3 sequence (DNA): TGTGCCAGCAGCTTGTCAGGGGGCTTCACTGAAGCTTTCTTT.